This entry concerns a single T cell receptor (beta chain). Deletions cut 1 base from V and 3 bases from J, with 9 bases between. The CDR3 covers 14 residues. CDR1 SGHDN and CDR2 FVKESK come from the germline V gene. These data come from a study of blood T cell repertoires in COVID-19. This table comes from immunoSEQ multiplex PCR, and its TCRdb copy is limited to in-frame clones, with some not included. The sample lists 150,000 to 200,000 clones, approximately 80% occurring once. Sequenced input: peripheral blood. The origin of this receptor is a woman in her thirties or forties with COVID-19, enrolled during active disease. J is TRBJ1-1 and V is TRBV14; D possibly corresponds to TRBD1 (5 bases). The CDR3 sequence: CASSQARGDTEAFF. In DNA, the CDR3 is TGTGCCAGCAGCCAAGCCCGGGGGGACACTGAAGCTTTCTTT.